The 14 T cell receptor beta chains below come from one sample, sequenced in a study of shared clonotypes between healthy human individuals. Assay: immunoSEQ multiplex PCR; the TCRdb copy retains only in-frame clones and omits some. The sample lists approximately 2.1 million clones; about 92% were seen once. Sequences were obtained from naive CD4+ T cells from PBMCs. Noted subset: CD45RA+ positively selected. The receptors stem from a man aged 18 to 30 in good health. Some clones in this sample may be carry-over from other donors' samples.

The rearrangement joins TRBV29-1 to TRBJ1-1; D is uncertain. Trimming removed 4 bases from V and 12 bases from J, with 15 bases in between. CDR1 and CDR2 (germline): SQVTM, ANQGSEA. This CDR3 is 11 amino acids long. The CDR3 DNA reads as TGCAGCGTTGTGGCGAAGACTTTTACTTTCTTT. It codes for CSVVAKTFTFF.

V is TRBV9 and J is TRBJ2-7; 7 bases map to TRBD2. Trimming removed 4 bases from V and 3 bases from J; junction bases left unmatched: 10. CDR1 SGDLS and CDR2 YYNGEE come from the germline V gene. The CDR3 runs 15 residues. The CDR3 nucleotides are TGTGCCAGCAGCCAGGCGGGAGTCAGTCTCTACGAGCAGTACTTC. It translates to CASSQAGVSLYEQYF.

This clone has just one count. V and J are TRBV9 and TRBJ2-5; 14 bases fit TRBD2. J gave up 5 bases and V 0 bases, and 6 bases lay outside the gene matches. CDR1 SGDLS and CDR2 YYNGEE come from the germline V gene. The CDR3 sequence is 17 residues long. The CDR3 protein is CASSVEGLAGVGETQYF. The CDR3 bases are TGTGCCAGCAGCGTAGAGGGACTAGCGGGAGTGGGCGAGACCCAGTACTTC.

The chain has TRBV11-2 and TRBJ2-5; the match to TRBD2 covers 7 bases. The ends lost 5 bases at V and 6 bases at J; junction bases unmatched: 12. The germline V gene encodes CDR1 SGHAT and CDR2 FQNNGV. The CDR3 consists of 15 residues. In nucleotides, the CDR3 is TGTGCCAGCAGCAAATCTAGGCGGGAGTGGCAGACCCAGTACTTC. Residues: CASSKSRREWQTQYF. Together with reference TRBV11-2 and TRBJ2-5, the CDR3 gives the full variable domain: EAGVAQSPRYKIIEKRQSVAFWCNPISGHATLYWYQQILGQGPKLLIQFQNNGVVDDSQLPKDRFSAERLKGVDSTLKIQPAKLEDSAVYLCASSKSRREWQTQYFGPGTRLLVL.

The CDR3 is CASSFVSGTGGDEQYF. The CDR3 region has the DNA TGTGCCAGCAGCTTCGTCTCTGGGACAGGGGGCGACGAGCAGTACTTC. The chain uses TRBV7-8 and TRBJ2-7; TRBD1 matches 12 bases. The CDR3 loop spans 16 amino acids. J lost 5 bases, V lost 3 bases, and 8 bases had no gene match. Germline values: CDR1 SGHVS, CDR2 FQNEAQ.

CDR3 nucleotide sequence: TGTGCCAGCAGCTCGGGACAGGGTCGGAACGAGCAGTACTTC. Its translation: CASSSGQGRNEQYF. The chain links TRBV5-6 to TRBJ2-7; 9 nucleotides agree with TRBD1. CDR1 is SGHDT, CDR2 YYEEEE, per germline. V shed 3 bases, J shed 5 bases, and the junction held 6 bases outside the gene matches. CDR3 length: 14 residues.

V is TRBV5-4 and J is TRBJ2-1; 8 nucleotides agree with TRBD2. CDR3 length equals 16 residues. CDR1 is SGHNT and CDR2 is YYREEE in the germline V gene (reference sequence). V trimming: 0 bases; J trimming: 3 bases; junction bases outside the gene matches: 5. As DNA, the CDR3 is TGTGCCAGCAGCTTGGGCCGGCTAGCGGGCTACAATGAGCAGTTCTTC. The encoded protein is CASSLGRLAGYNEQFF.

The DNA for the CDR3 is TGTGCCAGCAGTTTAAACAGGGCCTTTCAGCCCCAGCATTTT. As protein: CASSLNRAFQPQHF. The chain employs TRBV6-5 and TRBJ1-5; perhaps TRBD1 as D (6 bases). Trimming took 4 bases from V and 6 from J, leaving 13 bases between them. The CDR3 runs 14 residues. Germline V gene lookup returns CDR1 MNHEY and CDR2 SVGAGI.

The gene calls are TRBV19 and TRBJ2-5; D is possibly TRBD2 (5 bases). CDR1 is LNHDA and CDR2 is SQIVND in the germline V gene (reference sequence). The V gene lost 4 bases and the J gene lost 5 bases, with 11 bases spanning the gap. This CDR3 is 13 amino acids long. The CDR3 sequence: CASSTIAYETQYF. The CDR3 DNA follows: TGTGCCAGTAGTACGATAGCGTATGAGACCCAGTACTTC.

A remark on this clone: Other nucleotide sequences in the sample specify the same CDR3. The chain has TRBV12-5 and TRBJ2-6; no reliable D call. Trimming removed 2 bases at V and 1 base at J, with 0 bases between. The length of the CDR3 is 13 residues. Per germline, CDR1 LGHNT and CDR2 FRNRAP. Here the CDR3 reads CASGLSGANVLTF. The DNA of the CDR3 is TGTGCTAGTGGTTTGTCTGGGGCCAACGTCCTGACTTTC.

This clone was seen once. The chain is built from TRBV15 and TRBJ1-4; TRBD1 might be the D (5 bases). Germline V lookup: CDR1 LNHNV, CDR2 YYDKDF (reference sequence). The CDR3 is 13 residues long. V shed 5 bases and J shed 3 bases, with 7 bases lying between them. CDR3 in DNA: TGTGCCACCAGCGGGGCTGCTAATGAAAAACTGTTTTTT. It encodes CATSGAANEKLFF.

As for this clone: Other DNA sequences from this sample encode an identical CDR3 as well. The V call is TRBV19, the J call TRBJ1-2; perhaps TRBD1 as D (5 bases). From germline, CDR1 is LNHDA and CDR2 SQIVND (reference sequence). With 2 bases removed from V and 2 bases from J, the gap between germline ends came to 9 bases. CDR3 length: 14 amino acids. CDR3 sequence: CASSIRDRNYGYTF. CDR3 sequence (DNA): TGTGCCAGTAGTATACGAGACAGAAACTATGGCTACACCTTC.

This chain joins TRBV5-4 and TRBJ2-4, with 7 bases aligning to TRBD2. The CDR3 sequence is 17 residues long. J lost 9 bases, V lost 4 bases, and 19 bases had no gene match. Germline V gene data show CDR1 as SGHNT and CDR2 as YYREEE (reference sequence). CDR3: CASSPPPSQNTGGIQYF. DNA for the CDR3: TGTGCCAGCAGCCCCCCACCAAGCCAAAATACGGGGGGCATTCAGTACTTC.

This clone was picked up a small number of times. This sample includes further DNA sequences coding for the same CDR3. The chain joins TRBV30 to TRBJ1-5; D not certain. The CDR3 contains 13 residues. V was cut by 0 bases and J by 5 bases, with 8 bases left in between. CDR1 and CDR2 from the germline V gene are GTSNPN and SVGIG (reference sequence). Written as DNA, the CDR3 is TGTGCCTGGAGTGTACGTGGAGATCAGCCCCAGCATTTT. Protein product: CAWSVRGDQPQHF. Supplemented by reference TRBV30 and TRBJ1-5, the full variable domain reads SQTIHQWPATLVQPVGSPLSLECTVEGTSNPNLYWYRQAAGRGLQLLFYSVGIGQISSEVPQNLSASRPQDRQFILSSKKLLLSDSGFYLCAWSVRGDQPQHFGDGTRLSIL.